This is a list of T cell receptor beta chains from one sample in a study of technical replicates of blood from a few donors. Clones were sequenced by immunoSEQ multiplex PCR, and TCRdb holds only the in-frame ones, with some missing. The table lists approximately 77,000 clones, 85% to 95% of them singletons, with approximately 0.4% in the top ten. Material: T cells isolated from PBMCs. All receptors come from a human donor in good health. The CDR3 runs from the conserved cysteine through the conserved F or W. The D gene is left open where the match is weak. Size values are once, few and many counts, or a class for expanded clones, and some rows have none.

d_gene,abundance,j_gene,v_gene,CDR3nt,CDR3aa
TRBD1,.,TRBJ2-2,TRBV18,TGTGCCAGCTCACCGTGGACAGGGAACACCGGGGAGCTGTTTTTT,CASSPWTGNTGELFF
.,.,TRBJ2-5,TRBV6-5,TGTGCCAGCAGTTCCACATATGAAGAGACCCAGTACTTC,CASSSTYEETQYF
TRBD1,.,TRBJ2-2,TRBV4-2,TGTGCCAGCAGCCAAGACTTCCGGGACAGGGTCACCGGGGAGCTGTTTTTT,CASSQDFRDRVTGELFF
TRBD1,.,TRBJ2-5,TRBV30,TGTGCCTGGAGCGCCGTGAGGGACGGGACAGCATACTTC,CAWSAVRDGTAYF
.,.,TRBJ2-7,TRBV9,TGTGCCAGCAGCGTGTACCACGGTGCCTACGAGCAGTACTTC,CASSVYHGAYEQYF
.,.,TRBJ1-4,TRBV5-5,TGTGCCAGCAGCGCCATATCCAAGAGTGAAAAACTGTTTTTT,CASSAISKSEKLFF
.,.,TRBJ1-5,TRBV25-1,TGTGCCAGCAGTGAACAGGAAAGCAATCAGCCCCAGCATTTT,CASSEQESNQPQHF
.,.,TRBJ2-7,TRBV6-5,TGTGCCAGCAGTTACACACTAACCTACGAGCAGTACTTC,CASSYTLTYEQYF
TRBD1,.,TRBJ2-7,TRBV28,TGTGCCAGCAGTCCGACCGGGACAGGGATCCACGAGCAGTACTTC,CASSPTGTGIHEQYF
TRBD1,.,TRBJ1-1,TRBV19,TGTGCCAGTACCCGAGACAGGGGCCCACACACTGAAGCTTTCTTT,CASTRDRGPHTEAFF
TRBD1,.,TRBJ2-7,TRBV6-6,TGTGCCAGCAGTTCTCCTACAGGGGGTGGCGAGCAGTACTTC,CASSSPTGGGEQYF
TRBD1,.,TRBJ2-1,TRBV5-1,TGCGCCAGCAGCTTGCAAGACAGGGGGACTGAGCAGTTCTTC,CASSLQDRGTEQFF
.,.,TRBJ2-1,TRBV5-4,TGTGCCAGCAGCTTTGGGGGGGCGGAGGGTGAGCAGTTCTTC,CASSFGGAEGEQFF
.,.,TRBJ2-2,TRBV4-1,TGCGCCAGCAGCCAAGGGAGGGCGTTTAGCGCGAACACCGGGGAGCTGTTTTTT,CASSQGRAFSANTGELFF
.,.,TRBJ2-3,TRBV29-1,TGCAGCGCCGAGGGGCGGGGTTATGGAGATACGCAGTATTTT,CSAEGRGYGDTQYF
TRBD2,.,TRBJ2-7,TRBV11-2,TGTGCCAGCAGCTTAGGGGAGGGAGGGCCTGGGGACGAGCAGTACTTC,CASSLGEGGPGDEQYF
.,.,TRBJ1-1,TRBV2,TGTGCCAGCAACCCAGGACTTAACACTGAAGCTTTCTTT,CASNPGLNTEAFF
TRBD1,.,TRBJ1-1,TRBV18,TGTGCCAGCTCACCGGGACAGACGATCACTGAAGCTTTCTTT,CASSPGQTITEAFF
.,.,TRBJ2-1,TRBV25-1,TGTGCCAGCGGTCTAGCGACGAATGAGCAGTTCTTC,CASGLATNEQFF
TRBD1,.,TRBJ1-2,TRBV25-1,TGTGCCAGCAGTGAAACCAGGACAGGTCGCGACTACACCTTC,CASSETRTGRDYTF
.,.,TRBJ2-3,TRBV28,TGTGCCAGCAGCCCATTTCTGGGCGCAGATACGCAGTATTTT,CASSPFLGADTQYF
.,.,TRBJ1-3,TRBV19,TGTGCCTGTCAAGACAGGCCCTACTCTGGAAACACCATATATTTT,CACQDRPYSGNTIYF
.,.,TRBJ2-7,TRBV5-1,TGCGCCAGCAGCGTAGGAGGGTTCTCCTACGAGCAGTACTTC,CASSVGGFSYEQYF
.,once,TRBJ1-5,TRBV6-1,TGTGCCAGCAGTGTGTATAGCAATCAGCCCCAGCATTTT,CASSVYSNQPQHF
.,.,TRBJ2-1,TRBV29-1,TGCAGCGTTGTGTCGGTAAGCTCCTACAATGAGCAGTTCTTC,CSVVSVSSYNEQFF
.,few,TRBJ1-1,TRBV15,TGTGCCACCAGCCTTGGGGGGGGAGAAGCTTTCTTT,CATSLGGGEAFF
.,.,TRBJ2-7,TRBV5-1,TGCGCCAGCAGCTTGGAACTTAACTACGAGCAGTACTTC,CASSLELNYEQYF
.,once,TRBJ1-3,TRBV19,TGTGCCAGTAGTATCGACATGTACTCTGGAAACACCATATATTTT,CASSIDMYSGNTIYF
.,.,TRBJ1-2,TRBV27,TGTGCCAGCAGTTTATCCGGGGGAGGGGGAATCTACGGCTACACCTTC,CASSLSGGGGIYGYTF
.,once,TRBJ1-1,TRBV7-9,TGTGCCAGCAGCGTGGGCCTCGAGGAAGCTTTCTTT,CASSVGLEEAFF
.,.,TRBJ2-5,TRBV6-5,TGTGCCAGCACCGTAGGGGGTGGCAACCAAGAGACCCAGTACTTC,CASTVGGGNQETQYF